This TCR beta chain stems from a study of early T cells in non-severe SARS-CoV-2 infection. This clonotype was seen ten or more times. TCRdb re-derived calls from the 5' RACE reads in MiXCR, one entry per CDR3 protein. Of about 30,000 distinct CDR3 sequences listed, roughly 4.9% are singletons. Germline loops: CDR1 MDHEN, CDR2 SYDVKM. The V end lost 5 bases, the J end lost 2 bases, and 12 bases lay between the germline ends. CDR3 length: 15 amino acids. Sequenced: whole blood. The genes are TRBV28 and TRBJ2-2; D might be TRBD2 (6 bases). The source of this sequence is an adult who was a healthcare worker with PCR-confirmed SARS-CoV-2 infection or an uninfected control (not recorded which). The CDR3 protein is CASSRGLQNTGELFF. CDR3 nucleotides: TGTGCCAGCAGTCGCGGACTACAAAACACCGGGGAGCTGTTTTTT. Full variable domain (remainder filled in from reference TRBV28 and TRBJ2-2): DVKVTQSSRYLVKRTGEKVFLECVQDMDHENMFWYRQDPGLGLRLIYFSYDVKMKEKGDIPEGYSVSREKKERFSLILESASTNQTSMYLCASSRGLQNTGELFFGEGSRLTVL.